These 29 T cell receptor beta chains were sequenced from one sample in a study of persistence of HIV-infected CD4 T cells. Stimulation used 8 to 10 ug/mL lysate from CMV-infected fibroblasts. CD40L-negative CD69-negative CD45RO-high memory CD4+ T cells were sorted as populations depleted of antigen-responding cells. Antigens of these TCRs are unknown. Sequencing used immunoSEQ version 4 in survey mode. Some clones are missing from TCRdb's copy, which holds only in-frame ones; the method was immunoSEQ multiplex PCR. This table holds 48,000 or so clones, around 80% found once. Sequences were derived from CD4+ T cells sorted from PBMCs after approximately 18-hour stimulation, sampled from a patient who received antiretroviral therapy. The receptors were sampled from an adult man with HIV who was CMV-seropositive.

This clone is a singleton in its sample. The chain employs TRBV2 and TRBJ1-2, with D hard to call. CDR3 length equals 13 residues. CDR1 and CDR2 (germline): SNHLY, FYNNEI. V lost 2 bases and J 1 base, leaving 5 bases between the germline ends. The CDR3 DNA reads TGTGCCAGCAGTGAACAGCTTAACTATGGCTACACCTTC. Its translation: CASSEQLNYGYTF.

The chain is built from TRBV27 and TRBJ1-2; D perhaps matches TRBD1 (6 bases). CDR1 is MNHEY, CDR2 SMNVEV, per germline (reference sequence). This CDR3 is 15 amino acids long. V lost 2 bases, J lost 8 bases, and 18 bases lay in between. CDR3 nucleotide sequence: TGTGCCAGCAGTTTAAAACAGGGAGTTCTGGGCGGCTACACCTTC. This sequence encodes CASSLKQGVLGGYTF.

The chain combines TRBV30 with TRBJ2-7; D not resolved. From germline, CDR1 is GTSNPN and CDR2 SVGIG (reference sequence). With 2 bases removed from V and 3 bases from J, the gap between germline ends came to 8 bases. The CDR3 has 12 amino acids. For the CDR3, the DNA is TGTGCCTGGAGTAAGAAGCTCTACGAGCAGTACTTC. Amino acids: CAWSKKLYEQYF.

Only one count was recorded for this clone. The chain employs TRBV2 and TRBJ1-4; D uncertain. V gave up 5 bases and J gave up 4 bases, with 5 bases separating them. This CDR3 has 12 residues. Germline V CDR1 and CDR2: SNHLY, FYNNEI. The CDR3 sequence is CASSKVNEKLFF. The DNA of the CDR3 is TGTGCCAGCAGTAAGGTTAATGAAAAACTGTTTTTT.

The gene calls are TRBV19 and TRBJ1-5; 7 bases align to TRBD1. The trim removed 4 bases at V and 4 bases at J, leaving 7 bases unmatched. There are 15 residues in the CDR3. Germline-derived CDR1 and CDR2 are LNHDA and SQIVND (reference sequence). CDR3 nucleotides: TGTGCCAGTAGTACAATGCAGGGACAGAATCAGCCCCAGCATTTT. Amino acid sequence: CASSTMQGQNQPQHF.

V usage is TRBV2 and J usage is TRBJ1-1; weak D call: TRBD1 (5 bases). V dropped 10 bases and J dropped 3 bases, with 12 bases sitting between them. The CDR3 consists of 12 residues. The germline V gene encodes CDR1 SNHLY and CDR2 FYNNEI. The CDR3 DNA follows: TGTGCCACCGAGGGGATGGACACTGAAGCTTTCTTT. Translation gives CATEGMDTEAFF.

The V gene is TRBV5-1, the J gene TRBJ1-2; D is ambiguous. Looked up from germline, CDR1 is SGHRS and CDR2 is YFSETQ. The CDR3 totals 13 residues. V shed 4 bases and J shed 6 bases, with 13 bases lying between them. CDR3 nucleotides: TGCGCCAGCAGCGGCTCGGCACCCGATGGCTACACCTTC. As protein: CASSGSAPDGYTF.

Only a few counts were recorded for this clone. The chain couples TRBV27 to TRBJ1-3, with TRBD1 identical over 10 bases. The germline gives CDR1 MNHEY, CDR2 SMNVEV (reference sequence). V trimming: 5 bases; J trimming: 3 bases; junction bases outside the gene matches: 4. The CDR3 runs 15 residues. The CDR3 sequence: CASSRTGGYGNTIYF. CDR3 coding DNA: TGTGCCAGCAGTCGGACAGGGGGTTATGGAAACACCATATATTTT.

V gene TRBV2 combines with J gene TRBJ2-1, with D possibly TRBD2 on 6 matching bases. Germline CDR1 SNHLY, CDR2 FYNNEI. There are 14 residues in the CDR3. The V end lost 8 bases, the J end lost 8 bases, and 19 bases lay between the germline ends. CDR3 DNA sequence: TGTGCCAGCGGAGGGCGCAGGGTGAGCCATGAGCAGTTCTTC. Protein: CASGGRRVSHEQFF. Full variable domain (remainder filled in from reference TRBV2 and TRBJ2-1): EPEVTQTPSHQVTQMGQEVILRCVPISNHLYFYWYRQILGQKVEFLVSFYNNEISEKSEIFDDQFSVERPDGSNFTLKIRSTKLEDSAMYFCASGGRRVSHEQFFGPGTRLTVL.

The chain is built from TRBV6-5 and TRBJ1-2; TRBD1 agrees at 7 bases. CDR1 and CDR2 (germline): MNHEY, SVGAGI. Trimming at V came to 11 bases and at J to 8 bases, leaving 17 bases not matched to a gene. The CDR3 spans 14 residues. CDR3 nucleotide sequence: TGTGCCGCGCTTCGACAGGGAAAGGTCTACGGCTACACCTTC. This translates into CAALRQGKVYGYTF.

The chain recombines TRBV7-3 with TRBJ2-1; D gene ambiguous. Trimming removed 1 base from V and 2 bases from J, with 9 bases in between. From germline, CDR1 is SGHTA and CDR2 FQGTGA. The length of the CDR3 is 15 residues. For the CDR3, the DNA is TGTGCCAGCAGCTTAAAGGGCGACCCCTACAATGAGCAGTTCTTC. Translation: CASSLKGDPYNEQFF.

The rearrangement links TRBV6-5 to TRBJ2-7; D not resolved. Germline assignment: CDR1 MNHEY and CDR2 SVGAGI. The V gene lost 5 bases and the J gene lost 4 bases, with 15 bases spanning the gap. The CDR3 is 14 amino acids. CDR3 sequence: CASSLAGEDYEQYF. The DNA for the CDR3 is TGTGCCAGCAGTCTGGCAGGAGAAGATTACGAGCAGTACTTC.

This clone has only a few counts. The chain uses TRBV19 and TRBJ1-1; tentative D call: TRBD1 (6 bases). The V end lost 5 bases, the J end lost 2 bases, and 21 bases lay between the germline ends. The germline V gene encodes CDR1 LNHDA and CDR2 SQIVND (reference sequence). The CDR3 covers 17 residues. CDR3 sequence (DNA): TGTGCCAGTAGTCCTCGGGCAGGGGCGAGATTAAACACTGAAGCTTTCTTT. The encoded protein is CASSPRAGARLNTEAFF.

The CDR3: CASSLAVQGKYSPLHF. CDR3 coding DNA: TGTGCCAGCAGCTTAGCAGTTCAGGGGAAGTATTCACCCCTCCACTTT. The chain is built from TRBV7-8 and TRBJ1-6; D perhaps matches TRBD1 (6 bases). The V and J ends lost 0 bases and 8 bases respectively, with 14 bases between them. This CDR3 is built from 16 residues. Germline lookup yields CDR1 SGHVS and CDR2 FQNEAQ.

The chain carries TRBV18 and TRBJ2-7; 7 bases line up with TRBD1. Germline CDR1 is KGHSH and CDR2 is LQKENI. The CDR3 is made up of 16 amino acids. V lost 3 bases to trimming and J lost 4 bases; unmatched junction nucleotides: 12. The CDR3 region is CASSPLIGGAGYEQYF. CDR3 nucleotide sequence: TGTGCCAGCTCACCTCTGATAGGGGGCGCGGGTTACGAGCAGTACTTC. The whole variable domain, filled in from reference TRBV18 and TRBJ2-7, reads NAGVMQNPRHLVRRRGQEARLRCSPMKGHSHVYWYRQLPEEGLKFMVYLQKENIIDESGMPKERFSAEFPKEGPSILRIQQVVRGDSAAYFCASSPLIGGAGYEQYFGPGTRLTVT.

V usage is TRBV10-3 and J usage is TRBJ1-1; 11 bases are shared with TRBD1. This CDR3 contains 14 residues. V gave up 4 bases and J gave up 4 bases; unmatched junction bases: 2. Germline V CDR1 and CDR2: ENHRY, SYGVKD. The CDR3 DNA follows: TGTGCCATCAGTGGGACAGGGGGCGGCACTGAAGCTTTCTTT. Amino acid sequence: CAISGTGGGTEAFF.

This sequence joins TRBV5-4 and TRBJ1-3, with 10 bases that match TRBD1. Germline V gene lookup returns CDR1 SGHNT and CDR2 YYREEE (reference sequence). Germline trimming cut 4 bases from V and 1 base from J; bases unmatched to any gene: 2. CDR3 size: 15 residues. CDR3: CASSRDRGSGNTIYF. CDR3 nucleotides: TGTGCCAGCAGCCGGGACAGGGGTTCTGGAAACACCATATATTTT.

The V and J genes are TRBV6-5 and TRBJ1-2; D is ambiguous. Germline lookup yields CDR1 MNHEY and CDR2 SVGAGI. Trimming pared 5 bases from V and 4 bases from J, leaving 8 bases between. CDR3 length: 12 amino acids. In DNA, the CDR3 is TGTGCCAGCAGTCGTCCCTTCTATGGCTACACCTTC. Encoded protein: CASSRPFYGYTF.

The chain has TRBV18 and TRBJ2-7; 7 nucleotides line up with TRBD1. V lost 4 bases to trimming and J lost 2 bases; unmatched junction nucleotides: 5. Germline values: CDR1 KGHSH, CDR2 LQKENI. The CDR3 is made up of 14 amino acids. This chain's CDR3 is CASSLPGQPYEQYF. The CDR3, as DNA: TGTGCCAGCTCACTGCCGGGACAGCCCTACGAGCAGTACTTC.

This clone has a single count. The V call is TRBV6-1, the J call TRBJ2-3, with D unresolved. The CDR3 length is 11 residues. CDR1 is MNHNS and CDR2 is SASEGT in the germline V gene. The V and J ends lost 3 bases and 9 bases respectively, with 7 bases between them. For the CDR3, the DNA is TGTGCCAGCAGTGAGGGTTGGACGCAGTATTTT. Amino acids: CASSEGWTQYF.

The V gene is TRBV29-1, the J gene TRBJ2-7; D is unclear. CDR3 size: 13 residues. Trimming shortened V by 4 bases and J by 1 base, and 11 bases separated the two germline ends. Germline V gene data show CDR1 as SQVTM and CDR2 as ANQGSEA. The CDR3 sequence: CSVGKGQSYEQYF. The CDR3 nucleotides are TGCAGCGTTGGGAAAGGGCAGTCCTACGAGCAGTACTTC.

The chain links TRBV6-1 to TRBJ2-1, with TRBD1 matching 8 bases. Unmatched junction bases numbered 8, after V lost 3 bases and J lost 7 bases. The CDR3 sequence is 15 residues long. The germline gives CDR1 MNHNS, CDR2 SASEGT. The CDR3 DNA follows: TGTGCCAGCAGTGACCCTGGACAGGGTGGGAATGAGCAGTTCTTC. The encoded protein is CASSDPGQGGNEQFF.

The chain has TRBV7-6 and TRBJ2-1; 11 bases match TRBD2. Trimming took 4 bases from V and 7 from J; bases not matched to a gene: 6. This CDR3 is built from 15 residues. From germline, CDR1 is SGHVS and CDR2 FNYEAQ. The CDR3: CASSSLAGVKNEQFF. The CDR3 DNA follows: TGTGCCAGCAGCTCACTAGCGGGGGTGAAGAATGAGCAGTTCTTC.

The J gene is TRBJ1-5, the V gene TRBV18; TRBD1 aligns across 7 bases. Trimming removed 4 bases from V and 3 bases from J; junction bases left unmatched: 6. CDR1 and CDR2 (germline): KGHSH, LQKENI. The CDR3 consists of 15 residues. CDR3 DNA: TGTGCCAGCTCACAGGCAGGGGGTTTCAATCAGCCCCAGCATTTT. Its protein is CASSQAGGFNQPQHF.

In DNA, the CDR3 is TGTGCCAGCAGCCGCGGGACTCGAGAGACCCAGTACTTC. Its protein is CASSRGTRETQYF. J is TRBJ2-5 and V is TRBV3-1 (or the pseudogene TRBV3-2), with D maybe TRBD2 (6 bases). This CDR3 is 13 amino acids long. The germline gives CDR1 LGHDT, CDR2 YNNKEL (reference sequence). The ends were cut back, 4 bases at V and 4 bases at J, with 10 bases in the middle.

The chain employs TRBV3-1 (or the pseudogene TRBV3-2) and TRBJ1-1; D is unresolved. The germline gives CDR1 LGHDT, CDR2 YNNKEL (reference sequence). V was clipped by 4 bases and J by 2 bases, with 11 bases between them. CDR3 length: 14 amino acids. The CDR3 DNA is TGTGCCAGCAGCCGAAAGACATATAACACTGAAGCTTTCTTT. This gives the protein CASSRKTYNTEAFF.

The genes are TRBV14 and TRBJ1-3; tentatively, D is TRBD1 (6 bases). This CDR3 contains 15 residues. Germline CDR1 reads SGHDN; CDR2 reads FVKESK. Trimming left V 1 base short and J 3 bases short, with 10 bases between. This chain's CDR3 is CASSQGGAGGNTIYF. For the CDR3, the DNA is TGTGCCAGCAGCCAAGGGGGGGCAGGTGGAAACACCATATATTTT.

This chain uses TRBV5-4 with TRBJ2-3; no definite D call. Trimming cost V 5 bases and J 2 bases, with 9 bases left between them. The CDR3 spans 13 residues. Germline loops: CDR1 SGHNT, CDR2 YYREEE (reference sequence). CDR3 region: CASRSADTDTQYF. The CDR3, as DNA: TGTGCCAGCAGATCGGCGGACACAGATACGCAGTATTTT.

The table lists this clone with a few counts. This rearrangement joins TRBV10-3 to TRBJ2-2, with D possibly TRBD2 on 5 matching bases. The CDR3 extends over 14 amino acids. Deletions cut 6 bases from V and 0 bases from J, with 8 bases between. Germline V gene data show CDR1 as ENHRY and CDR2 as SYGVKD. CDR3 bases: TGTGCCATCAGCCTAGCCCCGAACACCGGGGAGCTGTTTTTT. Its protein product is CAISLAPNTGELFF.